These 28 T cell receptor beta chains were sequenced from one sample in a study of radiotherapy plus CTLA-4 blockade in lung cancer (dated by TCRdb to 2016 to 2019). The library came from the immunoSEQ multiplex PCR assay. TCRdb took this table from immuneACCESS and kept in-frame rearrangements with V and J called. Such tables lack part of the clones; where checked against another copy, unresolved V genes explain under half of the gap, and the rest is unexplained. The sample data list about 120,000 clones, and around 89% of these were observed just once. The ten largest clonotypes hold more than 6.5% of the sample. The sequencing used peripheral blood, collected from a patient treated with radiotherapy plus ipilimumab. The source of these receptors is a human donor with non-small cell lung cancer that progressed on radiotherapy plus ipilimumab.

This clone was seen a handful of times. The chain joins TRBV6-4 to TRBJ1-5; D not certain. In germline, CDR1 is MRHNA, CDR2 SNTAGT. The length of the CDR3 is 13 residues. Trimming took off 6 bases at V and 2 bases at J, with 8 bases between the two ends. The CDR3 loop reads CASRLKGNQPQHF. CDR3 in DNA: TGTGCCAGCAGGTTGAAAGGCAATCAGCCCCAGCATTTT.

The genes are TRBV9 and TRBJ2-7; D ambiguous. Germline values: CDR1 SGDLS, CDR2 YYNGEE. Trimming removed 7 bases from V and 3 bases from J, with 14 bases in between. There are 13 residues in the CDR3. The CDR3, as DNA: TGTGCCAGCGTTAGGTGGCGCGTCTACGAGCAGTACTTC. This gives the protein CASVRWRVYEQYF.

This chain joins TRBV6-6 and TRBJ2-7; unclear D gene. The better agreement between TRBJ2-1 and the DNA end casts doubt on the J call. The germline V gene has CDR1 MNHNY and CDR2 SVGAGI (reference sequence). The CDR3 is 12 amino acids. This CDR3 is CASTISGNEQFF. The CDR3, as DNA: TGTGCCAGCACCATCTCCGGTAATGAGCAGTTCTTC.

Worth noting for this clone: Other nucleotide sequences from this sample produce the same CDR3. The genes are TRBV5-6 and TRBJ1-1, with unresolved D. There are 13 residues in the CDR3. The germline V gene encodes CDR1 SGHDT and CDR2 YYEEEE. V gave up 0 bases and J gave up 1 base, with 4 bases separating them. The CDR3 here is CASSLGRNTEAFF. The CDR3 nucleotides read TGTGCCAGCAGCTTGGGTAGGAACACTGAAGCTTTCTTT. The complete variable domain, with remaining parts taken from reference TRBV5-6 and TRBJ1-1, reads DAGVTQSPTHLIKTRGQQVTLRCSPKSGHDTVSWYQQALGQGPQFIFQYYEEEERQRGNFPDRFSGHQFPNYSSELNVNALLLGDSALYLCASSLGRNTEAFFGQGTRLTVV.

The chain carries TRBV7-9 and TRBJ2-3; D is perhaps TRBD1 (6 bases). Trimming removed 2 bases from V and 6 bases from J, with 15 bases in between. This CDR3 is 15 amino acids long. CDR1 is SEHNR, CDR2 FQNEAQ, per germline (reference sequence). The CDR3 loop is CASSLRQGPGDTQYF. The CDR3 region has the DNA TGTGCCAGCAGCTTAAGGCAGGGGCCCGGGGATACGCAGTATTTT.

The chain is built from TRBV7-3 and TRBJ2-1, with D possibly being TRBD2 (6 bases). CDR1 is SGHTA and CDR2 is FQGTGA in the germline V gene. Trimming removed 6 bases at V and 0 bases at J, with 12 bases between. CDR3 size: 15 residues. The CDR3: CASSPSGPSYNEQFF. The CDR3 nucleotides are TGTGCCAGCAGTCCGAGCGGGCCCTCCTACAATGAGCAGTTCTTC.

The J gene is TRBJ2-3, the V gene TRBV14; D gene uncertain. The CDR3 has 11 residues. From germline, CDR1 is SGHDN and CDR2 FVKESK. V lost 2 bases and J 8 bases, leaving 5 bases between the germline ends. This CDR3 reads CASSQMATQYF. The DNA for the CDR3 is TGTGCCAGCAGCCAAATGGCTACGCAGTATTTT.

The V and J genes are TRBV28 and TRBJ2-7; 13 bases fit TRBD2. Germline loops: CDR1 MDHEN, CDR2 SYDVKM. The CDR3 covers 16 residues. Trimming took 5 bases from V and 4 from J; bases not matched to a gene: 8. DNA of the CDR3: TGTGCCAGCAGTACCACCTGGACTAGCGGGAGATACGAGCAGTACTTC. It codes for CASSTTWTSGRYEQYF.

This chain links TRBV7-3 with TRBJ1-3, with D uncertain. Germline CDR1 and CDR2: SGHTA and FQGTGA. Trimming took 5 bases from V and 2 from J, leaving 7 bases between them. This CDR3 spans 13 amino acids. The CDR3 spells CASSSEAGNTIYF. CDR3 coding DNA: TGTGCCAGCAGCAGCGAAGCTGGAAACACCATATATTTT. Based on the CDR3 plus reference TRBV7-3 and TRBJ1-3, the full variable domain is GAGVSQTPSNKVTEKGKYVELRCDPISGHTALYWYRQSLGQGPEFLIYFQGTGAADDSGLPNDRFFAVRPEGSVSTLKIQRTERGDSAVYLCASSSEAGNTIYFGEGSWLTVV.

The gene calls are TRBV11-2 and TRBJ2-1, with 13 bases matching TRBD2. V lost 6 bases, J lost 0 bases, and 5 bases stayed unmatched. This CDR3 spans 17 amino acids. From germline, CDR1 is SGHAT and CDR2 FQNNGV. For the CDR3, the DNA is TGTGCCAGCAGAGGACTAGCGGGGGATAGCTCCTACAATGAGCAGTTCTTC. Encoded protein: CASRGLAGDSSYNEQFF.

The chain uses TRBV19 and TRBJ1-5; 9 nucleotides line up with TRBD1. Germline V CDR1 and CDR2: LNHDA, SQIVND (reference sequence). Trimming at V came to 7 bases and at J to 1 base, leaving 5 bases not matched to a gene. The CDR3 has 15 amino acids. Here the CDR3 reads CASKNRGPSNQPQHF. The DNA for the CDR3 is TGTGCCAGTAAAAACAGGGGGCCCAGCAATCAGCCCCAGCATTTT.

J is TRBJ2-1 and V is TRBV5-8, with 9 positions matching TRBD2. CDR3 length: 16 residues. The trim removed 2 bases at V and 3 bases at J, leaving 6 bases unmatched. In germline, CDR1 is SGHTS, CDR2 YDEGEE. CDR3 region: CASSLLAGVNYNEQFF. For the CDR3, the DNA is TGTGCCAGCAGCTTATTAGCGGGGGTTAACTACAATGAGCAGTTCTTC.

This chain joins TRBV9 and TRBJ1-1, with 7 bases lining up with TRBD1. V shed 4 bases and J 3 bases; nucleotides not matched to a gene: 0. Germline V gene lookup returns CDR1 SGDLS and CDR2 YYNGEE. The CDR3 has 12 amino acids. CDR3 in amino acids: CASSTGDTEAFF. As DNA, the CDR3 is TGTGCCAGCAGCACAGGGGACACTGAAGCTTTCTTT.

The chain combines TRBV2 with TRBJ1-1; unclear D gene. The germline CDR1 and CDR2 sequences are SNHLY and FYNNEI. CDR3 length: 11 residues. The V gene lost 6 bases and the J gene lost 6 bases, with 8 bases spanning the gap. The CDR3 nucleotides read TGTGCCAGCAGCGCCTTTTCTGAAGCTTTCTTT. The encoded protein is CASSAFSEAFF.

Here the CDR3 reads CASNLASDYEQYF. The CDR3 DNA reads TGTGCCAGCAACTTGGCTAGCGATTACGAGCAGTACTTC. The chain recombines TRBV7-9 with TRBJ2-7; tentatively, D is TRBD2 (6 bases). Between the trimmed V and J ends, which lost 7 bases and 4 bases, there was a span of 14 bases. Germline assignment: CDR1 SEHNR and CDR2 FQNEAQ (reference sequence). There are 13 residues in the CDR3.

V gene TRBV5-1 combines with J gene TRBJ2-1, with 8 positions matching TRBD2. The CDR3 has 16 amino acids. V trimming: 2 bases; J trimming: 2 bases; junction bases outside the gene matches: 6. Germline V gene sequence: CDR1 SGHRS, CDR2 YFSETQ. The CDR3 loop reads CASSFVGGLAYNEQFF. The CDR3 nucleotides are TGCGCCAGCAGCTTCGTGGGGGGACTAGCCTACAATGAGCAGTTCTTC.

This chain connects TRBV27 to TRBJ2-7; D is unclear. The CDR3 spans 14 residues. CDR1 MNHEY and CDR2 SMNVEV come from the germline V gene (reference sequence). V lost 0 bases, J lost 2 bases, and 8 bases lay in between. Here the CDR3 DNA reads TGTGCCAGCAGTTTATCCCTCGACCCCTACGAGCAGTACTTC. Its protein product is CASSLSLDPYEQYF.

V is TRBV5-6 and J is TRBJ1-2, with unresolved D. There are 15 residues in the CDR3. CDR1 and CDR2 from the germline V gene are SGHDT and YYEEEE. Trimming took off 0 bases at V and 6 bases at J, with 15 bases between the two ends. The CDR3 sequence is CASSLGLTGWHGYTF. As DNA, the CDR3 is TGTGCCAGCAGCTTGGGTCTCACGGGGTGGCATGGCTACACCTTC. Complete variable domain (other parts from reference TRBV5-6 and TRBJ1-2): DAGVTQSPTHLIKTRGQQVTLRCSPKSGHDTVSWYQQALGQGPQFIFQYYEEEERQRGNFPDRFSGHQFPNYSSELNVNALLLGDSALYLCASSLGLTGWHGYTFGSGTRLTVV.

V usage is TRBV7-9 and J usage is TRBJ2-7; D gene ambiguous. The CDR3 is made up of 14 amino acids. Germline CDR1 SEHNR, CDR2 FQNEAQ (reference sequence). Between the trimmed V and J ends, which lost 4 bases and 4 bases, there was a span of 14 bases. CDR3 coding DNA: TGTGCCAGCAGCTCAAACGGAAGCCCTTACGAGCAGTACTTC. Protein product: CASSSNGSPYEQYF.

The V and J genes are TRBV7-6 and TRBJ2-2; no definite D call. This CDR3 region has 15 residues. V was pared by 0 bases and J by 3 bases, with 8 bases between. Germline CDR1 SGHVS, CDR2 FNYEAQ. The CDR3 DNA reads as TGTGCCAGCAGCTTAGCAGGCACCCACACCGGGGAGCTGTTTTTT. Encoded protein: CASSLAGTHTGELFF.

The genes are TRBV2 and TRBJ1-5; D not resolved. V was shortened by 0 bases and J by 6 bases, with 9 bases between the two germline ends. There are 14 residues in the CDR3. Germline CDR1 SNHLY, CDR2 FYNNEI. CDR3 protein: CASSEARSSQPQHF. The CDR3 bases are TGTGCCAGCAGTGAAGCGAGGTCCAGTCAGCCCCAGCATTTT.

V is TRBV5-1 and J is TRBJ2-3; TRBD2 agrees at 8 bases. CDR3 length: 18 amino acids. With V trimmed by 1 base and J by 2 bases, 12 bases remained unmatched. The germline V gene has CDR1 SGHRS and CDR2 YFSETQ. CDR3 nucleotides: TGCGCCAGCAGCTTGCAGCCAGCGGGAGTATCAACCACAGATACGCAGTATTTT. This sequence encodes CASSLQPAGVSTTDTQYF.

The CDR3 region is CASSDFGTTEKLFF. The DNA for the CDR3 is TGTGCCAGCAGTGACTTCGGGACAACTGAAAAACTGTTTTTT. V gene TRBV6-4 combines with J gene TRBJ1-4; maybe TRBD1 (6 bases). The germline gives CDR1 MRHNA, CDR2 SNTAGT. Trimming stripped 1 base from V and 7 bases from J, with 10 bases between. This CDR3 contains 14 residues.

This chain connects TRBV6-6 to TRBJ1-5; no definite D call. The CDR3 spans 13 residues. The germline CDR1 and CDR2 sequences are MNHNY and SVGAGI (reference sequence). Deletions cut 3 bases from V and 4 bases from J, with 7 bases between. CDR3 DNA: TGTGCCAGCAGTTATGGTTGGAATCAGCCCCAGCATTTT. It specifies CASSYGWNQPQHF.

V and J are TRBV7-9 and TRBJ1-5, with D possibly being TRBD1 (6 bases). Between the trimmed V and J ends, which lost 5 bases and 6 bases, there was a span of 17 bases. The CDR3 loop spans 15 amino acids. CDR1 is SEHNR and CDR2 is FQNEAQ in the germline V gene (reference sequence). CDR3 DNA sequence: TGTGCCAGCAGCAAACAGGGACCTCAAACTCAGCCCCAGCATTTT. This gives the protein CASSKQGPQTQPQHF.

V is TRBV5-6 and J is TRBJ1-4, with TRBD1 as a possible D gene (6 bases). Trimming pared 3 bases from V and 8 bases from J, leaving 17 bases between. CDR1 SGHDT and CDR2 YYEEEE come from the germline V gene. The CDR3 is 15 residues long. The CDR3 nucleotides read TGTGCCAGCAGCTCCCGGGGGGCGCTGGGAGAAAAACTGTTTTTT. Translation gives CASSSRGALGEKLFF. Complete variable domain (other parts from reference TRBV5-6 and TRBJ1-4): DAGVTQSPTHLIKTRGQQVTLRCSPKSGHDTVSWYQQALGQGPQFIFQYYEEEERQRGNFPDRFSGHQFPNYSSELNVNALLLGDSALYLCASSSRGALGEKLFFGSGTQLSVL.

The chain joins TRBV5-1 to TRBJ2-3; TRBD2 matches at 7 bases. V lost 3 bases to trimming and J lost 0 bases; unmatched junction nucleotides: 10. CDR1 is SGHRS, CDR2 YFSETQ, per germline. This CDR3 comprises 17 residues. The CDR3 DNA sequence: TGCGCCAGCAGCTCATCCCGCGGCGGGAGAAGCACAGATACGCAGTATTTT. Translation: CASSSSRGGRSTDTQYF.

CDR3 coding DNA: TGTGCCAGCAGCCCTCCGGGACAGCAAAACTATGGCTACACCTTC. Amino acids: CASSPPGQQNYGYTF. The V call is TRBV7-9, the J call TRBJ1-2; TRBD1 matches at 7 bases. This CDR3 comprises 15 residues. Trimming cost V 5 bases and J 2 bases; bases outside gene matches: 8. Germline assignment: CDR1 SEHNR and CDR2 FQNEAQ (reference sequence).